This section outlines one TCR beta chain sequence together with its context. Its antigen is unidentified. Assay used: immunoSEQ multiplex PCR; TCRdb lists only in-frame clones, some missing. The data contain tens of thousands of clones, around 93% of them singletons. These data originate in a study of graft-versus-host responses after intestinal transplantation. The CDR3 has 14 amino acids. V was pared by 5 bases and J by 7 bases, with 15 bases between. CDR1 and CDR2 (germline): SGHVS, FQNEAQ. The starting material was unstimulated CD4+ T cells sorted from spleen or lymph node cells, obtained before transplant. The TCR sequence derives from a human donor who was the organ donor for an intestinal transplant. V and J are TRBV7-8 and TRBJ1-5; D not resolved. CDR3 sequence: CASSPSEGRQPQHF. In nucleotides, the CDR3 is TGTGCCAGCAGCCCCAGCGAGGGTCGCCAGCCCCAGCATTTT.